This T cell receptor (beta chain) was retrieved from a study of blood T cell repertoires in COVID-19. Turning to the study itself: Some COVID-19 samples were acute and others convalescent; all came from the United States, Italy and Spain. T cells, B-cell-depleted T cells, or PBMCs supplied cDNA or gDNA.

Original processing notes: Reference gene primer amplification gave nucleated cell count estimates. The table came from immunoSEQ multiplex PCR; TCRdb's copy has only in-frame clones and leaves some out. Clone size and V and J calls were adopted from that table, with D and trimming inferred from the DNA. The profile shows under 55,000 clones, roughly 84% of them singletons. The V gene's germline CDR1 is SGHAT and CDR2 FQNNGV. This CDR3 spans 15 amino acids. V dropped 5 bases and J dropped 2; count of bases not matched to a gene: 6. This TCR derives from a human donor in a cohort sampled during active COVID-19. The sequencing input was peripheral blood. V usage is TRBV11-2 and J usage is TRBJ2-1, with TRBD2 matching 7 bases. CDR3: CASSPAGTAYNEQFF. CDR3 coding DNA: TGTGCCAGCAGCCCAGCGGGGACCGCCTACAATGAGCAGTTCTTC.